These T cell receptor beta chains were read from a single sample in a study of cytomegalovirus exposure and HLA in healthy donors. Clones were sequenced by immunoSEQ multiplex PCR, and TCRdb holds only the in-frame ones, with some missing. This table has over 150,000 clones, 60% to 85% appearing once. Sample: PBMCs. The source is a woman between 45 and 60 years old in good health and CMV-seropositive. Both conserved end residues are part of each CDR3. Each record gives: CDR3 length, J gene, V gene, CDR3 protein.

CDR3 length: 13; J gene: TRBJ1-2; V gene: TRBV7-9; CDR3 protein: CASSLHGTNGYTF
CDR3 length: 17; J gene: TRBJ1-1; V gene: TRBV30; CDR3 protein: CAWSVTGRGQLNTEAFF
CDR3 length: 15; J gene: TRBJ1-2; V gene: TRBV7-2; CDR3 protein: CASSFPGPSSHGYTF
CDR3 length: 16; J gene: TRBJ1-6; V gene: TRBV7-2; CDR3 protein: CASSLAAGNFYSPLHF
CDR3 length: 15; J gene: TRBJ1-6; V gene: TRBV12-5; CDR3 protein: CASGASGQGRAPLHF
CDR3 length: 16; J gene: TRBJ2-7; V gene: TRBV6-5; CDR3 protein: CASSYSSSDLSYEQYF
CDR3 length: 13; J gene: TRBJ1-1; V gene: TRBV7-9; CDR3 protein: CASSFGTAGEAFF
CDR3 length: 13; J gene: TRBJ1-2; V gene: TRBV7-2; CDR3 protein: CASSQTGAQGYTF
CDR3 length: 13; J gene: TRBJ2-5; V gene: TRBV5-1; CDR3 protein: CASSLWGGETQYF
CDR3 length: 15; J gene: TRBJ2-6; V gene: TRBV6-5; CDR3 protein: CASSKSVTGANVLTF